The 3 T cell receptor beta chains below come from one sample, sequenced in a study of cytomegalovirus exposure and HLA in healthy donors. Both 60 Vbeta primers and 13 Jbeta primers went into the PCR. Generated by immunoSEQ multiplex PCR, the TCRdb table keeps only in-frame clones and is missing some. The table shows about 160,000 clones, with 80% to 90% occurring only once. The sequenced material came from PBMCs. The receptors stem from a woman in her late teens or twenties in good health and CMV-seronegative.

The sample holds one count of this clone. The rearrangement uses TRBV11-3 and TRBJ2-5; maybe TRBD1 (7 bases). There are 17 residues in the CDR3. Germline V CDR1 and CDR2: SGHNT, YENEEA. V was clipped by 1 base and J by 0 bases, with 15 bases between them. The CDR3, as DNA: TGTGCCAGCAGCTTAGGCGGGGCCGGGACAGACCAAGAGACCCAGTACTTC. This translates into CASSLGGAGTDQETQYF.

Turning to this clone: The identical CDR3 is also encoded by other nucleotide sequences in the sample. The chain combines TRBV4-1 with TRBJ2-1; tentative D call: TRBD1 (6 bases). The CDR3 extends over 17 amino acids. The germline V and J ends were trimmed by 1 base and 4 bases, with 17 bases remaining between them. CDR1 and CDR2 from the germline V gene are MGHRA and YSYEKL. Written as DNA, the CDR3 is TGCGCCAGCAGCCAAGGGGTAGCAGGGGCCTTTTACAATGAGCAGTTCTTC. Its translation: CASSQGVAGAFYNEQFF.

The chain employs TRBV7-9 and TRBJ2-7, with TRBD2 matching over 9 bases. The trim removed 4 bases at V and 7 bases at J, leaving 14 bases unmatched. CDR1 and CDR2 (germline): SEHNR, FQNEAQ (reference sequence). The CDR3 totals 16 residues. In DNA form, the CDR3 reads TGTGCCAGCAGCTCGATAACTAGCGGGCATAGCCATGAGCAGTACTTC. Protein product: CASSSITSGHSHEQYF.